This entry is about one T cell receptor (beta chain). Its cognate antigen is unknown. This record comes from a study of cytomegalovirus exposure and HLA in healthy donors. Whole-study context: The platform used for the approximately 120 validation repertoires matched that of the roughly 700 first-cohort repertoires, a later analysis reported.

The CDR3 has 14 amino acids. Germline CDR1 and CDR2: MNHEY and SVGAGI. Trimming pared 3 bases from V and 0 bases from J, leaving 8 bases between. General study points: Most TCR sequences showed up rarely, but some public TCRs showed up in many donors. Three chains linked to CMV were shown in vitro to be specific for CMV antigens.

The method was immunoSEQ multiplex PCR; TCRdb's version includes in-frame clones alone and lacks a portion of them. The table lists about 280,000 clones, around 89% of them singletons. Sequencing was performed on PBMCs. V gene TRBV6-5 combines with J gene TRBJ1-1; D not resolved. The clonotype originates from a woman aged 18-35 years in good health and CMV-seronegative. CDR3 region: CASSYLAVNTEAFF. The CDR3 DNA sequence: TGTGCCAGCAGTTATCTAGCGGTGAACACTGAAGCTTTCTTT.